This T cell receptor beta chain stems from a study of blood T cell repertoires in COVID-19. Study overall: Collection of acute and convalescent COVID-19 samples took place in the United States, Italy and Spain. T cells, B-cell-depleted T cells, or PBMCs supplied cDNA or gDNA.

Original processing methods: Researchers report that nucleated cell counts were estimated from reference gene primer amplification. Assay: immunoSEQ multiplex PCR; the TCRdb copy retains only in-frame clones and omits some. Clone size and V and J calls were adopted from that table, with D and trimming inferred from the DNA. The data show around 140,000 clones, 65% to 90% seen once. With V trimmed by 3 bases and J by 5 bases, 3 bases remained unmatched. Germline values: CDR1 SGHRS, CDR2 YFSETQ. CDR3 length: 13 residues. The clonotype was recovered from a human donor in a cohort sampled during active COVID-19. This chain uses TRBV5-1 with TRBJ2-7; the match to TRBD1 covers 9 bases. The material sequenced was peripheral blood. In DNA, the CDR3 is TGCGCCAGCAGCTCTGGACAGGGGAACGAGCAGTACTTC. This gives the protein CASSSGQGNEQYF.